Below, 5 T cell receptor beta chains from the same sample are listed, as sequenced in a study of T-cell memory formation after mild COVID-19. One entry per CDR3 protein results from TCRdb running MiXCR on the 5' RACE reads. The data contain some 320,000 distinct CDR3 sequences, about 16% of them singletons. Sequences were obtained from PBMCs or a T cell subset sorted from them (not recorded which). These receptors all stem from a man aged 18 to 29 who had mild COVID-19 (a few samples of this study predate the infection). Cell type and time point are not known.

The rearrangement links TRBV28 to TRBJ1-3; the D is unclear. The CDR3 consists of 11 residues. The ends were cut back, 7 bases at V and 5 bases at J, with 6 bases in the middle. Germline CDR1 is MDHEN and CDR2 is SYDVKM. This CDR3 reads CASIFRNTIYF. The DNA for the CDR3 is TGTGCCAGCATTTTTCGAAACACCATATATTTT.

CDR3 protein: CASSFGTGDSYEQYF. CDR3 DNA: TGCGCCAGCAGCTTCGGGACAGGGGACTCCTACGAGCAGTACTTC. The rearrangement uses TRBV5-1 and TRBJ2-7; 10 bases are a match to TRBD1. Looked up from germline, CDR1 is SGHRS and CDR2 is YFSETQ. V shed 2 bases and J 0 bases; nucleotides not matched to a gene: 2. The CDR3 is made up of 15 amino acids.

This clonotype has only a few counts. V gene TRBV5-1 combines with J gene TRBJ2-1; possibly TRBD2 for D (6 bases). CDR1 is SGHRS, CDR2 YFSETQ, per germline. There are 16 residues in the CDR3. Deletions cut 5 bases from V and 0 bases from J, with 15 bases between. Here the CDR3 reads CASSYSWGLSYNEQFF. CDR3 bases: TGCGCCAGCAGTTATAGCTGGGGACTCTCCTACAATGAGCAGTTCTTC.

This clonotype was seen repeatedly, ten times or more. The chain is built from TRBV6-2 or TRBV6-3 and TRBJ2-3; either TRBD1 or TRBD2 may supply D (6 bases each). Germline lookup yields CDR1 MNHEY and CDR2 SVGEGT. The CDR3 contains 14 residues. Trimming cost V 3 bases and J 2 bases, with 9 bases left between them. The CDR3 DNA sequence: TGTGCCAGCAGTTATAGGGGGGACACAGATACGCAGTATTTT. It yields the protein CASSYRGDTDTQYF.

Only a few counts were recorded for this clonotype. The gene calls are TRBV7-2 and TRBJ1-6; D possibly corresponds to TRBD1 (6 bases). Per germline, CDR1 SGHTA and CDR2 FQGNSA. The V gene lost 5 bases and the J gene lost 15 bases, with 17 bases spanning the gap. This CDR3 has 13 amino acids. In DNA form, the CDR3 reads TGTGCCAGCAGCCAACGTGACAGGCAGTACCTCCACTTT. It encodes CASSQRDRQYLHF.